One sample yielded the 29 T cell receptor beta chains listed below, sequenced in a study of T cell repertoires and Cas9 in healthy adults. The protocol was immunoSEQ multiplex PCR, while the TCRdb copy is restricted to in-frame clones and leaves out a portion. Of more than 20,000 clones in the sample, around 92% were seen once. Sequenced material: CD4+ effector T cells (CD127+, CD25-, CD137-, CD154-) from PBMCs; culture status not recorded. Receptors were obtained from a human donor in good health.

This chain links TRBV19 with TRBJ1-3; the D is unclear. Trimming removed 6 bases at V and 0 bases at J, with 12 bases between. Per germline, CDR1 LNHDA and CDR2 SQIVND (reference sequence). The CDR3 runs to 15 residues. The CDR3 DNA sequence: TGTGCCAGTAGCCTGAACAGCTTCTCTGGAAACACCATATATTTT. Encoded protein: CASSLNSFSGNTIYF.

The CDR3 is CASSHGAGGAEGNEQFF. The CDR3 DNA reads as TGTGCCAGCAGCCACGGGGCAGGGGGCGCGGAAGGCAATGAGCAGTTCTTC. This sequence joins TRBV5-4 and TRBJ2-1; TRBD1 matches at 8 bases. This CDR3 spans 17 amino acids. V was pared by 4 bases and J by 6 bases, with 15 bases of the junction left unmatched. The germline V gene encodes CDR1 SGHNT and CDR2 YYREEE (reference sequence).

The CDR3 sequence: CASSRGTPESSYNSPLHF. CDR3 bases: TGTGCCAGCAGCAGAGGGACTCCTGAAAGCTCCTATAATTCACCCCTCCACTTT. The rearrangement links TRBV7-2 to TRBJ1-6; perhaps TRBD1 as D (5 bases). Between the trimmed V and J ends, which lost 5 bases and 0 bases, there was a span of 17 bases. Germline V gene data show CDR1 as SGHTA and CDR2 as FQGNSA. The CDR3 consists of 18 residues.

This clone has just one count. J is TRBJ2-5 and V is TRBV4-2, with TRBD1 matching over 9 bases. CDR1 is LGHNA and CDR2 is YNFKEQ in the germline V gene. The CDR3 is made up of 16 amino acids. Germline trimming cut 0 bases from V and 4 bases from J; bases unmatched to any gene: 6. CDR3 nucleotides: TGTGCCAGCAGCCAAGACCCGGGACAGGGCGGAGAGACCCAGTACTTC. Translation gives CASSQDPGQGGETQYF.

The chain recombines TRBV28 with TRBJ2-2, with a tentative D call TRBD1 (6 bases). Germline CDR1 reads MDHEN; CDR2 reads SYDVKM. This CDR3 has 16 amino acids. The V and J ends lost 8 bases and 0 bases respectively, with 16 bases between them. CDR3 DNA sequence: TGTGCCAGCCCAGTGACGCGACAGGCGAACACCGGGGAGCTGTTTTTT. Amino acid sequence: CASPVTRQANTGELFF.

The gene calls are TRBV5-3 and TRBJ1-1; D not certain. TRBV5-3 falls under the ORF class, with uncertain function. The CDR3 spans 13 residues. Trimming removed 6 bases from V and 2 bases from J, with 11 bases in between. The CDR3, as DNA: TGTGCCAGAAATTCCAGTCCAAACACTGAAGCTTTCTTT. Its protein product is CARNSSPNTEAFF.

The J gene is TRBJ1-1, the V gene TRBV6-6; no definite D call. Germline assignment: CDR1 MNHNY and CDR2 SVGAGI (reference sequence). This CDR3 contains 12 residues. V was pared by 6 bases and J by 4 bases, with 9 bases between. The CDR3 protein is CASRSWATEAFF. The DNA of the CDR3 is TGTGCCAGCAGGTCCTGGGCCACTGAAGCTTTCTTT.

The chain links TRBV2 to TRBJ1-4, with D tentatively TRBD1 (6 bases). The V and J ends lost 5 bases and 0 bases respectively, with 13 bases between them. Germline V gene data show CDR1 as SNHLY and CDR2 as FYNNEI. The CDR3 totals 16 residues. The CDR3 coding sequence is TGTGCCAGCAGTCCCGGACAGATGGCAACTAATGAAAAACTGTTTTTT. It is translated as CASSPGQMATNEKLFF.

The CDR3, as DNA: TGTGCCGCCTCCCCCGGAAGCTCCTACGAGCAGTACTTC. It encodes CAASPGSSYEQYF. The chain is built from TRBV18 and TRBJ2-5; D ambiguous. The closer fit of TRBJ2-7 to the DNA end suggests the J call may be wrong. This CDR3 has 13 amino acids. Germline V lookup: CDR1 KGHSH, CDR2 LQKENI.

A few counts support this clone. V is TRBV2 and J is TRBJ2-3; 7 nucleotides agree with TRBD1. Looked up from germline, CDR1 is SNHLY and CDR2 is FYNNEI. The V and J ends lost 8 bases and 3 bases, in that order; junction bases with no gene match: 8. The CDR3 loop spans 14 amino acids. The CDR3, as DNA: TGTGCCAGCTTCCGGGACAGAGCAACAGATACGCAGTATTTT. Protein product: CASFRDRATDTQYF. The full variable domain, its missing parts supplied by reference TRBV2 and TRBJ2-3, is EPEVTQTPSHQVTQMGQEVILRCVPISNHLYFYWYRQILGQKVEFLVSFYNNEISEKSEIFDDQFSVERPDGSNFTLKIRSTKLEDSAMYFCASFRDRATDTQYFGPGTRLTVL.

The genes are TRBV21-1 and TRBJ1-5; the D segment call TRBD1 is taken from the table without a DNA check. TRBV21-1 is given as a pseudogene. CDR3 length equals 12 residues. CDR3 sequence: CAELWAAQPQHF. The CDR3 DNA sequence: TGTGCCGAACTCTGGGCAGCCCAGCCCCAGCATTTT.

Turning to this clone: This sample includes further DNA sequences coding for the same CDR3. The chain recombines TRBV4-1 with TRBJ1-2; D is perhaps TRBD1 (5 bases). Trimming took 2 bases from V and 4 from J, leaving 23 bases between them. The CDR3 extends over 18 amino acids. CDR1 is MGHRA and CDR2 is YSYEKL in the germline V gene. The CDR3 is CASSQSALGGPGSYGYTF. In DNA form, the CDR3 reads TGCGCCAGCAGCCAATCAGCCCTGGGGGGACCGGGGAGCTATGGCTACACCTTC.

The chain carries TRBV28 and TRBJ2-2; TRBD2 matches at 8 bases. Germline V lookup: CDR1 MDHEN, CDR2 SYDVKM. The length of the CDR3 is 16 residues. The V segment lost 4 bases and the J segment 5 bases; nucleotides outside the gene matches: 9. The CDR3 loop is CASSYSGKGLTGELFF. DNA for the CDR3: TGTGCCAGCAGTTATAGCGGGAAGGGTTTGACCGGGGAGCTGTTTTTT.

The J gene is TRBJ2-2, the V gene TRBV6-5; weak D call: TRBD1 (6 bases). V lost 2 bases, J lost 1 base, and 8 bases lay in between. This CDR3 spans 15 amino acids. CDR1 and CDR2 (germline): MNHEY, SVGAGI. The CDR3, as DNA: TGTGCCAGCAGTTACGCAGGGGTGAACACCGGGGAGCTGTTTTTT. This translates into CASSYAGVNTGELFF.

The CDR3 nucleotides read TGTGCCAGCAGCTTAGATCTGGGGATCATAGCGGGGGGGGCTCATGAGCAGTTCTTC. As protein: CASSLDLGIIAGGAHEQFF. This rearrangement joins TRBV11-3 to TRBJ2-1; 11 bases match TRBD2. The germline CDR1 and CDR2 sequences are SGHNT and YENEEA. V lost 0 bases, J lost 8 bases, and 15 bases stayed unmatched. The CDR3 loop spans 19 amino acids.

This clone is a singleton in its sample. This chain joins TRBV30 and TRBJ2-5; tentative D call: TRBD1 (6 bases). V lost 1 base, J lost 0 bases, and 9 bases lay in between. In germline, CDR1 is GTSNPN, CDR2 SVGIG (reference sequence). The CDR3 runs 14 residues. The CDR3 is CAWSAGQNQETQYF. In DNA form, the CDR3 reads TGTGCCTGGAGTGCCGGACAGAACCAAGAGACCCAGTACTTC.

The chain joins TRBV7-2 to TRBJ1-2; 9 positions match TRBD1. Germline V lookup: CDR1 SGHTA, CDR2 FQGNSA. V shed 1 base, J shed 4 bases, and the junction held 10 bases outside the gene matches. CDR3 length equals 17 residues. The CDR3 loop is CASSLVGGTGTSYGYTF. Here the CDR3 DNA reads TGTGCCAGCAGCTTAGTTGGTGGGACAGGGACTAGCTATGGCTACACCTTC. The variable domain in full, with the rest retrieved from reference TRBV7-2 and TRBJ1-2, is GAGVSQSPSNKVTEKGKDVELRCDPISGHTALYWYRQSLGQGLEFLIYFQGNSAPDKSGLPSDRFSAERTGGSVSTLTIQRTQQEDSAVYLCASSLVGGTGTSYGYTFGSGTRLTVV.

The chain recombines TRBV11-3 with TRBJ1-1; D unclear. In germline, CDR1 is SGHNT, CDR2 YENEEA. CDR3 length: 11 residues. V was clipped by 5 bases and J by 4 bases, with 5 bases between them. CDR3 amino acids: CASSPRTEAFF. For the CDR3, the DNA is TGTGCCAGCAGCCCCCGCACTGAAGCTTTCTTT. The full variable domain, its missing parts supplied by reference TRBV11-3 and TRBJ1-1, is EAGVVQSPRYKIIEKKQPVAFWCNPISGHNTLYWYLQNLGQGPELLIRYENEEAVDDSQLPKDRFSAERLKGVDSTLKIQPAELGDSAVYLCASSPRTEAFFGQGTRLTVV.

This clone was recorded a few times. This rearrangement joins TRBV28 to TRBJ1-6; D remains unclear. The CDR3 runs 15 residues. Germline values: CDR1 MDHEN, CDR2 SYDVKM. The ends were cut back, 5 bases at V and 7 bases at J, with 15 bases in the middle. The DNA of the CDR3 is TGTGCCAGCAGTACCCCGGACCCGGGGAATTCACCCCTCCACTTT. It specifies CASSTPDPGNSPLHF. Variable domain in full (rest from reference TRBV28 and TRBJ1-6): DVKVTQSSRYLVKRTGEKVFLECVQDMDHENMFWYRQDPGLGLRLIYFSYDVKMKEKGDIPEGYSVSREKKERFSLILESASTNQTSMYLCASSTPDPGNSPLHFGNGTRLTVT.

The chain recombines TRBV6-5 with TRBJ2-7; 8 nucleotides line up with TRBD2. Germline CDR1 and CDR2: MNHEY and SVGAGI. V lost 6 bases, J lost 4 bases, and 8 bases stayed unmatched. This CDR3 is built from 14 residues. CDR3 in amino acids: CASRREAGSYEQYV. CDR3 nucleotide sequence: TGTGCCAGCAGGCGGGAGGCCGGTAGTTACGAGCAGTACGTC.

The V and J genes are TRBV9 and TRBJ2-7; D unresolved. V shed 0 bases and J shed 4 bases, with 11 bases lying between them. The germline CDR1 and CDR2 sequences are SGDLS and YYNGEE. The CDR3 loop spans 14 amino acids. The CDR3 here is CASSVGTPGYEQYF. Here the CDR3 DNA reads TGTGCCAGCAGCGTAGGGACCCCCGGGTACGAGCAGTACTTC.

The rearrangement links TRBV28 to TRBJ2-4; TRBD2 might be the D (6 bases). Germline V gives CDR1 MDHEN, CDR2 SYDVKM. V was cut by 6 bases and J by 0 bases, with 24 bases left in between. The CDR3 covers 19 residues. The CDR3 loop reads CASRSPGLRNPQAKNIQYF. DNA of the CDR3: TGTGCCAGCAGGAGTCCGGGACTGAGAAACCCCCAAGCCAAAAACATTCAGTACTTC.

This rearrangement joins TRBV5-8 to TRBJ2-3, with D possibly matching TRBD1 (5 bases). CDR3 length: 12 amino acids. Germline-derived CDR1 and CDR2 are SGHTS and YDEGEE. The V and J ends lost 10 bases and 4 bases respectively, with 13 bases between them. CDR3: CAAGNRADTQYF. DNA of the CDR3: TGTGCCGCAGGGAACCGGGCAGATACGCAGTATTTT.

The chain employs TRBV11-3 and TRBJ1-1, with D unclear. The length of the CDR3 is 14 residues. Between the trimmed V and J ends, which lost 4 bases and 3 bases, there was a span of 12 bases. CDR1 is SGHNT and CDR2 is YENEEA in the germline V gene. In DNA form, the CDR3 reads TGTGCCAGCAGCTCGAACCGACGGCACACTGAAGCTTTCTTT. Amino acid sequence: CASSSNRRHTEAFF.

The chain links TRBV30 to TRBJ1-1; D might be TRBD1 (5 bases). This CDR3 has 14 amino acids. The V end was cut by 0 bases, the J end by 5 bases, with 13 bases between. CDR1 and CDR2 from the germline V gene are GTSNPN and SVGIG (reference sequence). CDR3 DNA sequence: TGTGCCTGGAGTGTAAGTGGGGGTTTAACTGAAGCTTTCTTT. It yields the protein CAWSVSGGLTEAFF.

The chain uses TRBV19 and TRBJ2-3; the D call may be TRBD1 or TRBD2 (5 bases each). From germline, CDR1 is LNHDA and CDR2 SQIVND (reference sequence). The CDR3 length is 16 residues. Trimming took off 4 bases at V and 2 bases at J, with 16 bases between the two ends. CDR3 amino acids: CASSTSRGQITDTQYF. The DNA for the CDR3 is TGTGCCAGTAGTACGTCCCGGGGCCAGATCACAGATACGCAGTATTTT.

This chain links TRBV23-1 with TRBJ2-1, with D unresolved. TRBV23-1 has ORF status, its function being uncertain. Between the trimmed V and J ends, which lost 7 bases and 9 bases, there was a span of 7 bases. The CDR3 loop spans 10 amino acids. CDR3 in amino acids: CASNQCEQFF. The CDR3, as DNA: TGCGCCAGCAATCAGTGTGAGCAGTTCTTC.

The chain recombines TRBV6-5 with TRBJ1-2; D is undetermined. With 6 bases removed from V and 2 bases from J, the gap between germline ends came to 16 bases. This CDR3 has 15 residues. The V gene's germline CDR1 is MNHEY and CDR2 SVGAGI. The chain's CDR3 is CASRNPGSLNYGYTF. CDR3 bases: TGTGCCAGCAGAAATCCGGGGAGTCTGAACTATGGCTACACCTTC.

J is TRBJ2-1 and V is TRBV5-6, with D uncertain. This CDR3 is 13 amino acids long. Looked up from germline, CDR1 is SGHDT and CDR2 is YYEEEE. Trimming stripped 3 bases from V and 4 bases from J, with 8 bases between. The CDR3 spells CASSSLFYNEQFF. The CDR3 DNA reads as TGTGCCAGCAGCTCCCTTTTTTACAATGAGCAGTTCTTC.